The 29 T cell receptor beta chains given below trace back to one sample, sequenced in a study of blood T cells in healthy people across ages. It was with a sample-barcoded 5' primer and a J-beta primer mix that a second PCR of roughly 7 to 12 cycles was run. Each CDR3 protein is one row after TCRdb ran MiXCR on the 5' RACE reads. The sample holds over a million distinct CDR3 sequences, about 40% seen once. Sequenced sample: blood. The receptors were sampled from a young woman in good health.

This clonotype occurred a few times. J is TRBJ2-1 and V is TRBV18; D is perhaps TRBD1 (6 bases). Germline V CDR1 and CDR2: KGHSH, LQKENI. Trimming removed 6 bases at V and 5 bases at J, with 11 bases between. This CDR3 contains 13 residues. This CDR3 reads CASSEGGNNEQFF. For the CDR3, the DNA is TGTGCCAGCTCCGAAGGGGGTAACAATGAGCAGTTCTTC.

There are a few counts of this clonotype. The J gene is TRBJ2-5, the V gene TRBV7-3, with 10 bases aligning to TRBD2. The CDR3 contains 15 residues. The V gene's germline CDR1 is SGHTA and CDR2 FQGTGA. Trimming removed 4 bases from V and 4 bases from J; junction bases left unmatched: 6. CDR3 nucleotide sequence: TGTGCCAGCAGCTGGACAGCGGGGGGGCCAGAGACCCAGTACTTC. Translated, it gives CASSWTAGGPETQYF. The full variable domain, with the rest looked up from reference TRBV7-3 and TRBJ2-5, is GAGVSQTPSNKVTEKGKYVELRCDPISGHTALYWYRQSLGQGPEFLIYFQGTGAADDSGLPNDRFFAVRPEGSVSTLKIQRTERGDSAVYLCASSWTAGGPETQYFGPGTRLLVL.

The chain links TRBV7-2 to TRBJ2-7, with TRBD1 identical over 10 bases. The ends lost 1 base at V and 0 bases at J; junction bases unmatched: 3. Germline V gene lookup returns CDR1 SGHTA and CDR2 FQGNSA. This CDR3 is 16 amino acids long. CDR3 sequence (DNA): TGTGCCAGCAGCTTAGGGGGACAGGGGACCTCCTACGAGCAGTACTTC. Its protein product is CASSLGGQGTSYEQYF. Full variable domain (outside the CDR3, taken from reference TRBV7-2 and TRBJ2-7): GAGVSQSPSNKVTEKGKDVELRCDPISGHTALYWYRQSLGQGLEFLIYFQGNSAPDKSGLPSDRFSAERTGGSVSTLTIQRTQQEDSAVYLCASSLGGQGTSYEQYFGPGTRLTVT.

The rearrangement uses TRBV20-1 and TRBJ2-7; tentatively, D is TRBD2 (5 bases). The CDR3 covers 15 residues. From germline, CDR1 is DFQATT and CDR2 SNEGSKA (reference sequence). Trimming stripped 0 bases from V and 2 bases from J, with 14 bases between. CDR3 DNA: TGCAGTGCTAGAGATGGAGGACGGGATGCCTACGAGCAGTACTTC. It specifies CSARDGGRDAYEQYF.

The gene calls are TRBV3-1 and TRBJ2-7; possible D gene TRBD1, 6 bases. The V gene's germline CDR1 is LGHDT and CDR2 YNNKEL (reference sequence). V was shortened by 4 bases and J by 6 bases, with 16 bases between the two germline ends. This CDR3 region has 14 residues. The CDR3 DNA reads TGTGCCAGCAGCCCGACAGACCCCAGGGGCGAGCAGTACTTC. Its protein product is CASSPTDPRGEQYF.

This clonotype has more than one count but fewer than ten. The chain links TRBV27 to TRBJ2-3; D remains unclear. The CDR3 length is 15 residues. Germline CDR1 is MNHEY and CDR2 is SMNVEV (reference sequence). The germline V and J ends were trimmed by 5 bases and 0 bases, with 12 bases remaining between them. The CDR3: CASSTLPSSTDTQYF. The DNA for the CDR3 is TGTGCCAGCAGTACGCTACCTTCCAGCACAGATACGCAGTATTTT.

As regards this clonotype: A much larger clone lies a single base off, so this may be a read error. The DNA of the CDR3 is TGTGCCAGCAGCCCATTCCTCCAAGAGACCCAGTTCTTC. This encodes CASSPFLQETQFF. This chain connects TRBV14 to TRBJ2-5; no clear D. With the DNA end fitting TRBJ2-1 better, the J assignment may be wrong. Per the germline V gene, CDR1 is SGHDN and CDR2 is FVKESK. This CDR3 contains 13 residues.

The CDR3 is CASSLSLSGGFTGELFF. The CDR3 coding sequence is TGTGCCAGCAGTTTATCGTTAAGCGGGGGGTTCACCGGGGAGCTGTTTTTT. This chain links TRBV27 with TRBJ2-2; TRBD2 agrees at 9 bases. This CDR3 is built from 17 residues. Trimming cost V 0 bases and J 4 bases; bases outside gene matches: 6. The germline V gene has CDR1 MNHEY and CDR2 SMNVEV (reference sequence).

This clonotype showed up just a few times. In DNA form, the CDR3 reads TGCAGTGCTTACAGGGCAGATCAGCCCCAGCATTTT. Protein product: CSAYRADQPQHF. This chain links TRBV20-1 with TRBJ1-5; TRBD1 is a possible D gene (6 bases). The CDR3 is made up of 12 amino acids. Trimming shortened V by 5 bases and J by 5 bases, and 10 bases separated the two germline ends. Germline lookup yields CDR1 DFQATT and CDR2 SNEGSKA (reference sequence).

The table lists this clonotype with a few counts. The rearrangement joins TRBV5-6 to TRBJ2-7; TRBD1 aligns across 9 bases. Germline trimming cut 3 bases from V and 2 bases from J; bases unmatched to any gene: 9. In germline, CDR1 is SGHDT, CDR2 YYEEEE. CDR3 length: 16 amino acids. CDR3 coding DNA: TGTGCCAGCAGCTCCGGCACCGGGACAGGGCCCTACGAGCAGTACTTC. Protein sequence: CASSSGTGTGPYEQYF.

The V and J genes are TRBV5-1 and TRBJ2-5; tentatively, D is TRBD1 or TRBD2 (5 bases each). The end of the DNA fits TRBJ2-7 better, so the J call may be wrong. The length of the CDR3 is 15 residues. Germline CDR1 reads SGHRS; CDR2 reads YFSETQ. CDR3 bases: TGCGCCAGCAGCGGGGGTACAGGTTCGGTCGTCGAGCAGTACTTC. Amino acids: CASSGGTGSVVEQYF.

CDR3 protein: CASRDRDRHPDTQYF. The DNA of the CDR3 is TGTGCCAGCAGAGACCGGGACAGACATCCAGATACGCAGTATTTT. The chain recombines TRBV6-8 with TRBJ2-3, with 7 positions matching TRBD1. The CDR3 runs 15 residues. J gave up 4 bases and V 6 bases, and 10 bases lay outside the gene matches. Germline CDR1 reads MNHGY; CDR2 reads SAAAGT.

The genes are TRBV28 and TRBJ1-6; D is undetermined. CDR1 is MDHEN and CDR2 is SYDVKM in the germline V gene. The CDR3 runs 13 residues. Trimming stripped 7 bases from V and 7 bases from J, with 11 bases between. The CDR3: CASNPPRNSPLHF. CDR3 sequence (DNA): TGTGCCAGCAATCCCCCGAGGAATTCACCCCTCCACTTT.

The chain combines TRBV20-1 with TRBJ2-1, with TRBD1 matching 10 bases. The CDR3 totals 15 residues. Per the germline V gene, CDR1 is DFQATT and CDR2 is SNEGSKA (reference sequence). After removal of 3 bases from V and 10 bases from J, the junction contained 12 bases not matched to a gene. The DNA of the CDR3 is TGCAGTGCTAGTCAACCGGGACAGGGGTTTAGGGAGCAGTTCTTC. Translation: CSASQPGQGFREQFF.

CDR3 sequence (DNA): TGCGCCAGCAGCCCCACGTTAGCGGGGGAAGAGCAGTACTTC. Translating gives CASSPTLAGEEQYF. J is TRBJ2-7 and V is TRBV5-1; TRBD2 matches 9 bases. The CDR3 runs to 14 residues. The V gene's germline CDR1 is SGHRS and CDR2 YFSETQ. With V trimmed by 4 bases and J by 7 bases, 9 bases remained unmatched.

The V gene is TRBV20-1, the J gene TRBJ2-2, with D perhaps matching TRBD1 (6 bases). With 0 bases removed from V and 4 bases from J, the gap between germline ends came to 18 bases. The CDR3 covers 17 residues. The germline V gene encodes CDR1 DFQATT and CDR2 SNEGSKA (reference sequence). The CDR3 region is CSARDAHRDLGTGELFF. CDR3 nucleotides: TGCAGTGCTAGAGACGCACACAGGGATCTAGGCACCGGGGAGCTGTTTTTT.

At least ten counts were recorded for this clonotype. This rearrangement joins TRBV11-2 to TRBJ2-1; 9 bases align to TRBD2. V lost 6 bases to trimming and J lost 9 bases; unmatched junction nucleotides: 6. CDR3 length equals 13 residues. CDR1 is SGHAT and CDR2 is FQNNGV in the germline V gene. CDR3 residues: CASSRGLAGEQFF. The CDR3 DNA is TGTGCCAGCAGTAGGGGACTAGCTGGTGAGCAGTTCTTC.

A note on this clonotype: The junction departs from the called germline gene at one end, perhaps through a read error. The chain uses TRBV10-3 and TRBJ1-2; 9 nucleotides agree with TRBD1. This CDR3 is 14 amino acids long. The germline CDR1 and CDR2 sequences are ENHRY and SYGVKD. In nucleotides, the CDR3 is TGTGCCTTCAGTGAATCCGGGACAGGGCACGGCTACACCTTC. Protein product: CAFSESGTGHGYTF.

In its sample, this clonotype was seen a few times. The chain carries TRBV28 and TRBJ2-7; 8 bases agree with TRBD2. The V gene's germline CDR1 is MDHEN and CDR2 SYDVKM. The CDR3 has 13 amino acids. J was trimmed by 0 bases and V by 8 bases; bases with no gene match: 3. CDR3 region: CASCGGSSYEQYF. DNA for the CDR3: TGTGCCAGCTGCGGGGGGAGCTCCTACGAGCAGTACTTC.

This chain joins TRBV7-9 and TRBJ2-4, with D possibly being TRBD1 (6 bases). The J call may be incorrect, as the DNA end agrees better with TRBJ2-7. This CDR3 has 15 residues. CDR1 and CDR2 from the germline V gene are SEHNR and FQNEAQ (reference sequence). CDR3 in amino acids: CASSPHRGQIFEQYF. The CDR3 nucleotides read TGTGCCAGCAGCCCCCACCGTGGACAGATTTTCGAGCAGTACTTC.

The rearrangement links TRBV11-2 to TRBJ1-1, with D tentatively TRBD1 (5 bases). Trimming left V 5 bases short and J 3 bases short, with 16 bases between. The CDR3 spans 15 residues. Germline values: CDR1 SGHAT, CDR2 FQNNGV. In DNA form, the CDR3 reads TGTGCCAGCAGCACTACGACAGACCTCTACACTGAAGCTTTCTTT. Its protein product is CASSTTTDLYTEAFF.

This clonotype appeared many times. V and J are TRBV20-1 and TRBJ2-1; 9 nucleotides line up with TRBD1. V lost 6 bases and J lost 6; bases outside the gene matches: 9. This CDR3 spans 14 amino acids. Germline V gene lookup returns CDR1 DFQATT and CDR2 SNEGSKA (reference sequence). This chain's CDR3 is CSAGGGTGINEQFF. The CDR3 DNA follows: TGCAGTGCCGGAGGGGGGACAGGGATCAATGAGCAGTTCTTC.

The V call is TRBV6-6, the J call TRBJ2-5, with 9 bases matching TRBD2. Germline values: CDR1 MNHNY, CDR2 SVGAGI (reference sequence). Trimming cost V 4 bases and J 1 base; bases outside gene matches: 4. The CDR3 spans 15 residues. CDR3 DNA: TGTGCCAGCAGTTCGCCTAGCGGGACCCAAGAGACCCAGTACTTC. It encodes CASSSPSGTQETQYF.

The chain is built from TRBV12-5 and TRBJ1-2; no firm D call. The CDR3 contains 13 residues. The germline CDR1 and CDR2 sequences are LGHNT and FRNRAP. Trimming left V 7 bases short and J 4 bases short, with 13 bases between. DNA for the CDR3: TGTGCTAGTGCCCCGGGCAGCTTCTATGGCTACACCTTC. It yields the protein CASAPGSFYGYTF.

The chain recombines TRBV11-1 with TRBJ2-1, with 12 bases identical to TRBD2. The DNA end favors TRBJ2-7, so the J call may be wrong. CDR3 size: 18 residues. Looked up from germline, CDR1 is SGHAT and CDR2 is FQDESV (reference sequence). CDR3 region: CASRIWLAGGPFYNEQYF. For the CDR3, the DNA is TGTGCCAGCAGGATTTGGCTAGCGGGAGGGCCTTTCTACAATGAGCAGTACTTC.

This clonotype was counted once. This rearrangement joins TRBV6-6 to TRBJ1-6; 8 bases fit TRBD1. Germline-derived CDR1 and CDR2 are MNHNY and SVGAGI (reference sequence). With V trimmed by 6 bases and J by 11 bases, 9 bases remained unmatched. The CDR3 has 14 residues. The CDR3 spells CASSSGDRYPPLHF. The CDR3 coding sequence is TGTGCCAGCAGCTCGGGGGACAGGTATCCACCCCTCCACTTT.

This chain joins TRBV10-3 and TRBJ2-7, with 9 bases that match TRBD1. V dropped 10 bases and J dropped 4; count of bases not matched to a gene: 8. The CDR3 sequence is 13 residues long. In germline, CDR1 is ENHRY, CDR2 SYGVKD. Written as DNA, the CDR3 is TGTGCCAGCAGAGGACAGGGGCGGTACGAGCAGTACTTC. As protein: CASRGQGRYEQYF.

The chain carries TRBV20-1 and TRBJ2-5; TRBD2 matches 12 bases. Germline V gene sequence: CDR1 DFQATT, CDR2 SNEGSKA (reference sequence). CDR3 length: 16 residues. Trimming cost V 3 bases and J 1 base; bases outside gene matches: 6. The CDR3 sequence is CSASPWTSGIQETQYF. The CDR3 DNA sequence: TGCAGTGCTAGCCCCTGGACTAGCGGGATCCAAGAGACCCAGTACTTC.

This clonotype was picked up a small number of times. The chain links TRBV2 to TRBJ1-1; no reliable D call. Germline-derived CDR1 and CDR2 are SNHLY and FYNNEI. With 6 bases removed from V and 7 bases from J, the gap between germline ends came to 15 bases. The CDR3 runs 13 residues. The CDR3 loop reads CASRGLGGYEAFF. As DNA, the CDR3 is TGTGCCAGCAGGGGCCTGGGAGGCTATGAAGCTTTCTTT. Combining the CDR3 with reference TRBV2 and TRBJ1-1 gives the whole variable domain EPEVTQTPSHQVTQMGQEVILRCVPISNHLYFYWYRQILGQKVEFLVSFYNNEISEKSEIFDDQFSVERPDGSNFTLKIRSTKLEDSAMYFCASRGLGGYEAFFGQGTRLTVV.